The rows below give T cell receptor beta chains drawn from one sample of a study of T cell responses to AZD1222 COVID-19 vaccine. Profiled with immunoSEQ multiplex PCR; TCRdb holds only in-frame clones, not every one. The sample records 240,000 or so clones, 93% being singletons. Sequenced here: peripheral blood, sampled on day 0 of AZD1222 vaccination. The receptors derive from an adult in good health. CDR3s include the opening cysteine and the closing phenylalanine or tryptophan. The order of the fields is clone size, J gene, V gene, D gene, CDR3 DNA, CDR3 protein. A D gene is named only where the DNA matches it firmly. Where a row states a size, it is once, few, many or the class of an expanded clone; other rows omit it.

.	TRBJ2-7	TRBV10-3	.	TGTGCCATCACCTCAGCACAGGGGAGGGAGCAGTACTTC	CAITSAQGREQYF
.	TRBJ1-2	TRBV3-1/TRBV3-2	.	TGTGCCAGCAGCCCCAACAGGGAGAGCGGCTACACCTTC	CASSPNRESGYTF
.	TRBJ2-1	TRBV25-1	.	TGTGCCAGCAGTGAATACAGGGGTTCAGATGAGCAGTTCTTC	CASSEYRGSDEQFF
.	TRBJ2-5	TRBV27	TRBD2	TGTGCCAGCAGCGACGGTTCTAGCGGCCAAGAGACCCAGTACTTC	CASSDGSSGQETQYF
once	TRBJ1-6	TRBV3-1/TRBV3-2	TRBD1	TGTGCCAGCAGCCAAGTCAGGGGGAGATCACCCCTCCACTTT	CASSQVRGRSPLHF
.	TRBJ2-7	TRBV14	.	TGTGCCAGCAGCCAAGGGGGTTCTCCCTACGAGCAGTACTTC	CASSQGGSPYEQYF
.	TRBJ2-2	TRBV2	TRBD1	TGTGCCAGCAGTGGCCCTGGACAGGGAAGGACCGGGGAGCTGTTTTTT	CASSGPGQGRTGELFF
.	TRBJ1-2	TRBV28	.	TGTGCCAGCAGCTCCCTAGGCTACACCTTC	CASSSLGYTF
.	TRBJ1-4	TRBV5-4	.	TGTGCCAGCAGCTCCCCTTACGAAAAACTGTTTTTT	CASSSPYEKLFF
.	TRBJ2-7	TRBV19	TRBD1	TGTGCCAGAAGTACGAGGGACAGGTACTCCTACGAGCAGTACTTC	CARSTRDRYSYEQYF
.	TRBJ2-7	TRBV3-1/TRBV3-2	.	TGTGCCAGCAGCCTCCCGGGGGCCAGTACCTACGAGCAGTACTTC	CASSLPGASTYEQYF
.	TRBJ2-1	TRBV7-4	TRBD1	TGTGCCAGCAGCTTAGGTGGACAGGGGAGATGTAATGAGCAGTTCTTC	CASSLGGQGRCNEQFF
.	TRBJ1-5	TRBV15	TRBD1	TGTGCCACCAGCAGGGGACAGATTAGCAATCAGCCCCAGCATTTT	CATSRGQISNQPQHF
.	TRBJ2-7	TRBV2	.	TGTGCCAGCACCCCCCGGGACTCGTCCTACGAGCAGTACTTC	CASTPRDSSYEQYF
.	TRBJ2-1	TRBV7-3	TRBD2	TGTGCCAGCAGCTTAACGGGTAGCGGGAGGATCAACAATGAGCAGTTCTTC	CASSLTGSGRINNEQFF
once	TRBJ2-1	TRBV3-1/TRBV3-2	.	TGTGCCAGCAGCTACGGGGGAGACGGTGAGCAGTTCTTC	CASSYGGDGEQFF
.	TRBJ1-5	TRBV2	TRBD1	TGTGCCAGCACGAGGGGGCGCAATCAGCCCCAGCATTTT	CASTRGRNQPQHF
.	TRBJ1-6	TRBV5-4	TRBD1	TGTGCCAGCAGCCTAGATACAGGGGTGAATTCACCCCTCCACTTT	CASSLDTGVNSPLHF
.	TRBJ1-5	TRBV6-5	.	TGTGCCAGCACCAGGGAGAGGGGGAATCAGCCCCAGCATTTT	CASTRERGNQPQHF
.	TRBJ1-1	TRBV23-1	.	TGCGCCACTGGGCTGCAAGTAGGGCCCACTGAAGCTTTCTTT	CATGLQVGPTEAFF
.	TRBJ1-1	TRBV3-1/TRBV3-2	.	TGTGCCAGCAGCCAGACAGCGATTATGAACACTGAAGCTTTCTTT	CASSQTAIMNTEAFF
.	TRBJ1-1	TRBV2	.	TGTGCCAGCAGCTTCGCCCCGAACACTGAAGCTTTCTTT	CASSFAPNTEAFF
.	TRBJ2-7	TRBV19	.	TGTGCCAGTAGTATTGCCTCGCCCTACGAGCAGTACTTC	CASSIASPYEQYF
.	TRBJ1-1	TRBV20-1	.	TGCAGTGCTAGTGTAGGGACCTGGAACACTGAAGCTTTCTTT	CSASVGTWNTEAFF
once	TRBJ1-1	TRBV6-5	.	TGTGCCAGCATCCTAATTCGCCCGGGTGAGGCTGAAGCTTTCTTT	CASILIRPGEAEAFF
.	TRBJ2-3	TRBV2	.	TGTGCCAGCAGTGGGGCGGGATTGGTAGATACGCAGTATTTT	CASSGAGLVDTQYF
.	TRBJ1-2	TRBV7-2	TRBD1	TGTGCCAGCAGCTTAGTAGACAGGGACTATGATGGCTACACCTTC	CASSLVDRDYDGYTF
once	TRBJ1-5	TRBV27	TRBD1	TGTGCCAGCAGTGCCAACAGGGGTCCTAGCAATCAGCCCCAGCATTTT	CASSANRGPSNQPQHF
.	TRBJ1-6	TRBV15	TRBD1	TGTGCCACCAGCAGAGATACAGGGGATAATTCACCCCTCCACTTT	CATSRDTGDNSPLHF
.	TRBJ1-1	TRBV19	TRBD1	TGTGCCAGTGGGACAGTGACTGAAGCTTTCTTT	CASGTVTEAFF
.	TRBJ2-7	TRBV9	TRBD1	TGTGCCAGCAGCGTAGGAGGGGGCAAAGCGTACGAGCAGTACTTC	CASSVGGGKAYEQYF
.	TRBJ2-7	TRBV7-2	.	TGTGCCAGCAGCTACCCTTCCCGGGGTTGGGAGCAGTACTTC	CASSYPSRGWEQYF
.	TRBJ2-5	TRBV20-1	.	TGCAGTGCTAGTCCGGAAATCCAAGAGACCCAGTACTTC	CSASPEIQETQYF
.	TRBJ1-2	TRBV7-2	TRBD1	TGTGCCAGCAGCTTACGACAGGGGGCTGGCTACACCTTC	CASSLRQGAGYTF
.	TRBJ2-2	TRBV15	TRBD1	TGTGCCACCAGCAGGAGGGGACAGGGGGGGAACACCGGGGAGCTGTTTTTT	CATSRRGQGGNTGELFF
.	TRBJ2-7	TRBV2	.	TGTGCCAGCAGGATCGAAGGAGGGAACTACGAGCAGTACTTC	CASRIEGGNYEQYF
.	TRBJ1-5	TRBV2	.	TGTGCCAGCAGTGCCCGGGGGGTTGGCAATCAGCCCCAGCATTTT	CASSARGVGNQPQHF
.	TRBJ1-6	TRBV5-4	.	TGTGCCAGCAGCTCCTACGGGGGGAGCACCCTCCACTTT	CASSSYGGSTLHF
.	TRBJ2-2	TRBV11-2	.	TGTGCCAGCACCCCTGATCAGGGCAACACCGGGGAGCTGTTTTTT	CASTPDQGNTGELFF
.	TRBJ1-5	TRBV7-2	.	TGTGCCAGCAGCGCCGAGGGGGGGGGATATCAGCCCCAGCATTTT	CASSAEGGGYQPQHF
.	TRBJ1-2	TRBV6-5	.	TGTGCCAGCAGTTACGGGCGAGGGGATGGCTACACCTTC	CASSYGRGDGYTF
.	TRBJ2-1	TRBV9	.	TGTGCCAGCAGCGCCCCGGACTCGCAACGGCAGTTCTTC	CASSAPDSQRQFF
.	TRBJ1-3	TRBV7-9	.	TGTGCCAGCAGCCCCAGCAGGCAGGGAGGAAACACCATATATTTT	CASSPSRQGGNTIYF
.	TRBJ2-3	TRBV4-3	.	TGCGCCAGCAGCCAATTCCCTCCTAGCGAGGGCACAGATACGCAGTATTTT	CASSQFPPSEGTDTQYF
.	TRBJ1-1	TRBV19	.	TGTGCCAGTAGTTTCCTGGGAGGGGAAGCTTTCTTT	CASSFLGGEAFF
.	TRBJ2-1	TRBV28	.	TGTGCCAGCAGTTTGTCACGGAATGAGCAGTTCTTC	CASSLSRNEQFF
.	TRBJ2-7	TRBV7-9	TRBD1	TGTGCCAGCAGCTCCAGCAAGGGGACAGTCTCCTACGAGCAGTACTTC	CASSSSKGTVSYEQYF
.	TRBJ1-4	TRBV4-1	.	TGCGCCAGCAGCCAAGTTGGGGTCGGAGGGAATGAAAAACTGTTTTTT	CASSQVGVGGNEKLFF
once	TRBJ1-4	TRBV27	.	TGTGCCAGCAGTTTGGGCCAGGGCGCGAATGAAGGGAAACTGTTTTTT	CASSLGQGANEGKLFF
once	TRBJ2-7	TRBV7-8	.	TGTGCCAGCAGCTTAGGGACCACCTACGAGCAGTACTTC	CASSLGTTYEQYF
.	TRBJ2-1	TRBV10-3	.	TGTGCCATCAGTCCGCAACAGAGCTCCTACAATGAGCAGTTCTTC	CAISPQQSSYNEQFF
.	TRBJ1-4	TRBV6-5	.	TGTGCCAGCAGTTACGGGGGGCGGATTGGTGAAAAACTGTTTTTT	CASSYGGRIGEKLFF
.	TRBJ1-4	TRBV10-3	.	TGTGCCATCAGCGGGACACCAAATGAAAAACTGTTTTTT	CAISGTPNEKLFF